These T cell receptor beta chains were read from a single sample in a study of blood T cell repertoires in COVID-19. The method was immunoSEQ multiplex PCR; TCRdb's version includes in-frame clones alone and lacks a portion of them. The data contain about 240,000 clones, 82% of them singletons. The sample consisted of peripheral blood. The receptors were gathered from a woman aged 70-85 years with acute or convalescent COVID-19. The CDR3 runs from the conserved cysteine through the conserved F or W. Each record gives: clone size, J gene, D gene, V gene, CDR3 protein, CDR3 DNA. The D gene is left open where the match is weak. The listing skips clone size in some rows; elsewhere it reads once, few, many or a size class.

. | TRBJ1-4 | . | TRBV19 | CASSTTPLATNEKLFF | TGTGCCAGTAGTACGACACCTCTTGCAACTAATGAAAAACTGTTTTTT
. | TRBJ2-5 | TRBD1 | TRBV30 | CAWRRQGANQETQYF | TGTGCCTGGAGGAGACAGGGGGCAAACCAAGAGACCCAGTACTTC
. | TRBJ1-1 | . | TRBV4-1 | CASSRGQLNTEAFF | TGCGCCAGCAGCCGGGGACAACTTAACACTGAAGCTTTCTTT
. | TRBJ2-2 | . | TRBV19 | CASTYRGRFTGELFF | TGTGCCAGTACCTATAGGGGCAGATTCACCGGGGAGCTGTTTTTT
. | TRBJ1-2 | TRBD1 | TRBV5-1 | CASSYRQGGYGYTF | TGCGCCAGCAGTTATCGACAGGGTGGCTATGGCTACACCTTC
. | TRBJ1-3 | . | TRBV11-2 | CASSPVSGNTIYF | TGTGCCAGCAGCCCTGTCTCTGGAAACACCATATATTTT
. | TRBJ2-1 | . | TRBV3-1/TRBV3-2 | CASSQRDTKYNEQFF | TGTGCCAGCAGCCAACGGGACACTAAATACAATGAGCAGTTCTTC
. | TRBJ2-5 | . | TRBV4-3 | CASSQGGTGDGAQYF | TGCGCCAGCAGCCAAGGAGGGACGGGGGATGGGGCCCAGTACTTC
. | TRBJ2-7 | . | TRBV5-1 | CASSLGATSLSYEQYF | TGCGCCAGCAGCTTGGGGGCTACCTCCTTATCCTACGAGCAGTACTTC
. | TRBJ1-1 | TRBD1 | TRBV28 | CASRGLTGTGGVEAFF | TGTGCCAGCAGGGGTCTAACCGGGACAGGGGGCGTTGAAGCTTTCTTT
. | TRBJ2-1 | TRBD2 | TRBV7-8 | CASSLGLAEQFF | TGTGCCAGCAGCCTCGGACTAGCTGAGCAGTTCTTC
. | TRBJ2-7 | TRBD1 | TRBV14 | CASSHARDRITYEQYF | TGTGCCAGCAGCCACGCACGGGACAGGATAACCTACGAGCAGTACTTC
. | TRBJ2-2 | TRBD1 | TRBV7-6 | CASSSGQGVFVHGELFF | TGTGCCAGCAGTTCCGGACAGGGGGTGTTCGTCCACGGGGAGCTGTTTTTT
. | TRBJ2-3 | TRBD2 | TRBV6-5 | CASSPKSGGHDTQYF | TGTGCCAGCAGCCCAAAGAGCGGGGGGCATGATACGCAGTATTTT
. | TRBJ1-1 | . | TRBV5-1 | CASSLDWTAVSTEAFF | TGCGCCAGCAGCTTGGACTGGACAGCCGTGAGCACTGAAGCTTTCTTT
. | TRBJ1-2 | TRBD1 | TRBV5-6 | CASSSTGTGTSGYTF | TGTGCCAGCAGCTCCACCGGGACAGGGACCTCTGGCTACACCTTC
once | TRBJ2-3 | . | TRBV13 | CASSPRQNTDTQYF | TGTGCCAGCAGCCCCCGACAGAACACAGATACGCAGTATTTT
few | TRBJ1-2 | . | TRBV28 | CASSFNSQKNYGYTF | TGTGCCAGCAGTTTTAACAGTCAGAAAAACTATGGCTACACCTTC
once | TRBJ1-2 | . | TRBV6-2/TRBV6-3 | CASSLLRQLTNYGYTF | TGTGCCAGCAGTTTGTTACGACAGCTTACTAACTATGGCTACACCTTC
few | TRBJ2-7 | TRBD1 | TRBV7-9 | CASSLVSGQGPYEQYF | TGTGCCAGCAGCTTAGTCTCCGGACAGGGACCCTACGAGCAGTACTTC
once | TRBJ2-1 | . | TRBV3-1/TRBV3-2 | CASSQGTNSYNEQFF | TGTGCCAGCAGCCAAGGGACAAACTCCTACAATGAGCAGTTCTTC
. | TRBJ2-7 | . | TRBV29-1 | CSVDLQGGGEQYF | TGCAGCGTTGATCTACAGGGCGGGGGCGAGCAGTACTTC
few | TRBJ1-6 | . | TRBV18 | CASSPSLLGLDNSPLHF | TGTGCCAGCTCACCAAGCCTCCTCGGACTAGATAATTCACCCCTCCACTTT
once | TRBJ1-6 | TRBD1 | TRBV27 | CASRTAGGTNSPLHF | TGTGCCAGCAGGACTGCAGGGGGCACTAATTCACCCCTCCACTTT
. | TRBJ2-7 | . | TRBV3-1/TRBV3-2 | CASSQDRRSGSYEQYF | TGTGCCAGCAGCCAAGATCGGCGGTCAGGGTCCTACGAGCAGTACTTC
. | TRBJ1-3 | . | TRBV6-5 | CASSADIPGNTIYF | TGTGCCAGCAGCGCGGACATCCCCGGAAACACCATATATTTT
. | TRBJ2-3 | TRBD2 | TRBV4-1 | CASSQDRVAGGTDTQYF | TGCGCCAGCAGCCAAGATCGAGTAGCGGGGGGCACAGATACGCAGTATTTT
. | TRBJ2-3 | . | TRBV12-5 | CASGLVRGDTQYF | TGTGCTAGTGGTTTGGTTCGGGGGGATACGCAGTATTTT
. | TRBJ2-1 | TRBD2 | TRBV5-6 | CASSLPAGATYNEQFF | TGTGCCAGCAGCCTTCCAGCGGGGGCCACCTACAATGAGCAGTTCTTC
. | TRBJ1-2 | TRBD1 | TRBV10-3 | CAISGQGGGYTF | TGTGCCATCAGTGGCCAGGGGGGTGGCTACACCTTC
. | TRBJ1-1 | . | TRBV6-5 | CASSRAPGRKEAFF | TGTGCCAGCAGTCGAGCCCCAGGGAGGAAGGAAGCTTTCTTT
. | TRBJ1-4 | . | TRBV5-8 | CASSSPRGLNEKLFF | TGTGCCAGCAGCTCCCCCAGGGGCCTGAATGAAAAACTGTTTTTT
. | TRBJ2-1 | TRBD1 | TRBV7-2 | CASSLLQGALGDEQFF | TGTGCCAGCAGCTTACTACAGGGGGCTCTAGGTGATGAGCAGTTCTTC
. | TRBJ2-7 | TRBD2 | TRBV19 | CASSKTSGGPYEQYF | TGTGCCAGTAGCAAAACTAGCGGGGGTCCCTACGAGCAGTACTTC
. | TRBJ1-1 | . | TRBV2 | CASSEGGRNTEAFF | TGTGCCAGCAGTGAGGGGGGGCGAAACACTGAAGCTTTCTTT